The 27 T cell receptor beta chains below were found in one sample sequenced in a study of blood T cells in healthy people across ages. Using a J-beta primer mix together with a sample-barcoded 5' primer, a second PCR was run for roughly 6 to 12 cycles. Each CDR3 protein gets one entry after TCRdb re-called the 5' RACE reads with MiXCR. The sample has roughly 830,000 distinct CDR3 sequences; around two thirds are singletons. The sample taken for sequencing was blood. These receptor sequences come from a man between 25 and 39 years old in good health.

The rearrangement links TRBV20-1 to TRBJ2-3, with D tentatively TRBD1 (6 bases). V lost 0 bases and J 5 bases, leaving 15 bases between the germline ends. Germline loops: CDR1 DFQATT, CDR2 SNEGSKA (reference sequence). This CDR3 has 15 amino acids. The CDR3 loop is CSARDAQGAGDTQYF. CDR3 nucleotides: TGCAGTGCTAGAGATGCACAGGGCGCCGGAGATACGCAGTATTTT.

The V and J genes are TRBV28 and TRBJ2-7; the match to TRBD2 covers 9 bases. V was pared by 6 bases and J by 2 bases, with 17 bases of the junction left unmatched. Germline CDR1 is MDHEN and CDR2 is SYDVKM. The CDR3 is made up of 18 amino acids. The CDR3 region is CASRVNLIAGVPPYEQYF. In nucleotides, the CDR3 is TGTGCCAGCAGGGTGAATTTAATAGCGGGAGTTCCCCCCTACGAGCAGTACTTC.

The table lists this clonotype with many counts. The rearrangement uses TRBV12-3 or TRBV12-4 and TRBJ2-1, with D perhaps TRBD2 (5 bases). Trimming removed 7 bases from V and 8 bases from J, with 15 bases in between. This CDR3 spans 13 amino acids. The CDR3 loop is CASTSWGVHEQFF. CDR3 in DNA: TGTGCCAGCACTAGCTGGGGTGTCCATGAGCAGTTCTTC.

The rearrangement uses TRBV20-1 and TRBJ1-5, with D hard to call. The CDR3 runs 12 residues. Trimming took 1 base from V and 6 from J, leaving 7 bases between them. CDR1 is DFQATT and CDR2 is SNEGSKA in the germline V gene (reference sequence). This CDR3 is CSARAGTQPQHF. The CDR3, as DNA: TGCAGTGCTAGAGCGGGAACTCAGCCCCAGCATTTT.

The gene calls are TRBV20-1 and TRBJ1-2; D is possibly TRBD1 (6 bases). The V and J ends lost 0 bases and 7 bases respectively, with 15 bases between them. The CDR3 length is 14 residues. Germline CDR1 and CDR2: DFQATT and SNEGSKA (reference sequence). The CDR3 DNA reads TGCAGTGCTAGAGATTTCAAGGGGGGAGCTGGCTACACCTTC. This gives the protein CSARDFKGGAGYTF.

This sequence joins TRBV7-9 and TRBJ1-4, with no clear D. The CDR3 runs to 15 residues. The V gene lost 6 bases and the J gene lost 8 bases, with 19 bases spanning the gap. Germline V CDR1 and CDR2: SEHNR, FQNEAQ (reference sequence). CDR3 protein: CASSSDLPLEEKLFF. Written as DNA, the CDR3 is TGTGCCAGCAGTTCTGACCTACCGCTCGAGGAAAAACTGTTTTTT.

The chain employs TRBV2 and TRBJ2-7; D perhaps matches TRBD2 (5 bases). Looked up from germline, CDR1 is SNHLY and CDR2 is FYNNEI. V shed 6 bases and J shed 2 bases, with 8 bases lying between them. The CDR3 runs 12 residues. This CDR3 reads CASRDLPYEQYF. The CDR3 DNA follows: TGTGCCAGCAGGGACTTACCCTACGAGCAGTACTTC.

This clonotype showed up just a few times. The chain couples TRBV20-1 to TRBJ2-5, with TRBD1 matching over 7 bases. Unmatched junction bases numbered 6, after V lost 1 base and J lost 1 base. The CDR3 is 15 amino acids. CDR1 DFQATT and CDR2 SNEGSKA come from the germline V gene (reference sequence). The CDR3 is CSARVGTASQETQYF. The CDR3 DNA reads TGCAGTGCTAGAGTGGGGACAGCTTCCCAAGAGACCCAGTACTTC.

This clonotype was observed a handful of times. The chain uses TRBV28 and TRBJ2-7, with D possibly being TRBD1 or TRBD2 (5 bases each). The germline CDR1 and CDR2 sequences are MDHEN and SYDVKM. This CDR3 region has 13 residues. V was trimmed by 5 bases and J by 2 bases, leaving 10 bases between them. This CDR3 reads CASSRGRTYEQYF. In DNA, the CDR3 is TGTGCCAGCAGTAGGGGACGGACCTACGAGCAGTACTTC.

The CDR3: CSVETGSDRYYEQYF. In DNA, the CDR3 is TGCAGCGTTGAGACCGGCTCTGATCGGTACTACGAGCAGTACTTC. The chain carries TRBV29-1 and TRBJ2-7; no clear D. CDR1 and CDR2 (germline): SQVTM, ANQGSEA. V shed 3 bases and J shed 3 bases, with 18 bases lying between them. The CDR3 consists of 15 residues.

This rearrangement joins TRBV28 to TRBJ2-1, with a tentative D call TRBD2 (6 bases). V lost 4 bases and J lost 3, with 13 bases in between. This CDR3 has 15 amino acids. Per germline, CDR1 MDHEN and CDR2 SYDVKM. CDR3 bases: TGTGCCAGCAGTTCTCCCGGGACTCACTACAATGAGCAGTTCTTC. It yields the protein CASSSPGTHYNEQFF.

This chain's CDR3 is CASSRAGGSDTQYF. In nucleotides, the CDR3 is TGTGCCAGCAGCCGAGCGGGGGGATCAGATACGCAGTATTTT. The J gene is TRBJ2-3, the V gene TRBV3-1; TRBD2 agrees at 9 bases. Per germline, CDR1 LGHDT and CDR2 YNNKEL (reference sequence). The CDR3 spans 14 residues. V shed 4 bases, J shed 4 bases, and the junction held 3 bases outside the gene matches.

This chain uses TRBV29-1 with TRBJ2-3; 7 positions match TRBD2. V gave up 7 bases and J gave up 8 bases; unmatched junction bases: 9. The CDR3 has 12 residues. Germline CDR1 SQVTM, CDR2 ANQGSEA. The CDR3 region has the DNA TGCAGCGCTGGGACTACCACGGGTACGCAGTATTTT. It translates to CSAGTTTGTQYF.

This clonotype was seen a handful of times. This chain uses TRBV20-1 with TRBJ2-5; 7 bases match TRBD2. The CDR3 length is 14 residues. Germline V lookup: CDR1 DFQATT, CDR2 SNEGSKA (reference sequence). The ends lost 1 base at V and 5 bases at J; junction bases unmatched: 7. In DNA form, the CDR3 reads TGCAGTGCTAGAGTCCCGGTGGGGGGGGAGACCCAGTACTTC. Translated: CSARVPVGGETQYF.

This clonotype was found a few times. This chain joins TRBV20-1 and TRBJ2-1, with D uncertain. CDR3 length: 11 amino acids. Germline V lookup: CDR1 DFQATT, CDR2 SNEGSKA (reference sequence). V shed 2 bases and J shed 10 bases, with 9 bases lying between them. This chain's CDR3 is CSARSSGEQFF. The CDR3 coding sequence is TGCAGTGCTAGATCCTCAGGCGAGCAGTTCTTC.

This clonotype was seen a handful of times. The chain links TRBV5-1 to TRBJ2-1; D call uncertain. CDR3 size: 11 residues. The germline V and J ends were trimmed by 2 bases and 10 bases, with 7 bases remaining between them. The germline V gene encodes CDR1 SGHRS and CDR2 YFSETQ. The CDR3, as DNA: TGCGCCAGCAGCTTCGAAGAAGAGCAGTTCTTC. Its translation: CASSFEEEQFF.

The rearrangement links TRBV14 to TRBJ1-1; no clear D. Germline loops: CDR1 SGHDN, CDR2 FVKESK. V lost 2 bases, J lost 1 base, and 5 bases lay in between. CDR3 size: 13 residues. CDR3 sequence: CASSQHQNTEAFF. The CDR3 nucleotides read TGTGCCAGCAGCCAACACCAGAACACTGAAGCTTTCTTT.

In its sample, this clonotype was seen once. V is TRBV5-1 and J is TRBJ1-2, with D uncertain. CDR1 is SGHRS, CDR2 YFSETQ, per germline. This CDR3 contains 13 residues. Between the trimmed V and J ends, which lost 1 base and 4 bases, there was a span of 8 bases. CDR3 residues: CASSLNIAYGYTF. The CDR3 bases are TGCGCCAGCAGCTTGAACATCGCCTATGGCTACACCTTC.

This clonotype appeared a few times. V is TRBV5-1 and J is TRBJ2-1; D is perhaps TRBD2 (6 bases). Germline V gives CDR1 SGHRS, CDR2 YFSETQ. Trimming left V 3 bases short and J 6 bases short, with 13 bases between. There are 14 residues in the CDR3. This CDR3 is CASSYMGGGNEQFF. CDR3 bases: TGCGCCAGCAGCTATATGGGGGGAGGCAATGAGCAGTTCTTC.

This clonotype was detected only a few times. The chain has TRBV29-1 and TRBJ2-1; 9 nucleotides match TRBD2. In germline, CDR1 is SQVTM, CDR2 ANQGSEA. The length of the CDR3 is 13 residues. V shed 4 bases and J 9 bases; nucleotides not matched to a gene: 7. CDR3 in DNA: TGCAGCGTTGCTGGCGGGGGGGCCCTTGAGCAGTTCTTC. As protein: CSVAGGGALEQFF.

The chain is built from TRBV11-2 and TRBJ2-1, with D perhaps matching TRBD1 (5 bases). V was shortened by 0 bases and J by 1 base, with 10 bases between the two germline ends. CDR3 length equals 16 residues. The germline V gene encodes CDR1 SGHAT and CDR2 FQNNGV. CDR3 residues: CASSLDGQGSYNEQFF. The CDR3, as DNA: TGTGCCAGCAGCTTAGACGGTCAGGGTTCCTACAATGAGCAGTTCTTC.

V and J are TRBV6-5 and TRBJ2-1, with 7 bases aligning to TRBD2. This CDR3 is 12 amino acids long. In germline, CDR1 is MNHEY, CDR2 SVGAGI. Trimming took 6 bases from V and 13 from J; bases not matched to a gene: 9. This chain's CDR3 is CASSPGLQFQFF. The CDR3 DNA sequence: TGTGCCAGCAGCCCGGGACTACAATTTCAGTTCTTC.

This chain links TRBV20-1 with TRBJ2-5, with D maybe TRBD1 (5 bases). The last part of the DNA fits TRBJ2-4 better; the J call may be wrong. Germline V gene data show CDR1 as DFQATT and CDR2 as SNEGSKA (reference sequence). This CDR3 region has 17 residues. Here the CDR3 reads CSARDRTGLGYKNIQYF. The CDR3 DNA reads TGCAGTGCTAGAGATCGAACAGGCCTGGGGTACAAAAACATTCAGTACTTC.

V usage is TRBV4-3 and J usage is TRBJ2-3, with D perhaps TRBD2 (6 bases). Trimming removed 2 bases at V and 3 bases at J, with 12 bases between. Per germline, CDR1 LGHNA and CDR2 YSLEER. This CDR3 has 15 amino acids. The CDR3 bases are TGCGCCAGCAGCCAATGGGGGGTTGGAACAGATACGCAGTATTTT. This gives the protein CASSQWGVGTDTQYF.

The CDR3 DNA reads TGTGCCAGCAGTGAAGCGCTTCGGGGGGGTCTGACTTTC. The encoded protein is CASSEALRGGLTF. The chain carries TRBV2 and TRBJ2-6, with 8 bases matching TRBD2. Germline V gene lookup returns CDR1 SNHLY and CDR2 FYNNEI. The V gene end was trimmed by 0 bases and the J gene end by 16 bases; junction bases not matched to a gene: 5. The CDR3 has 13 residues.

This clonotype was found a few times. The chain employs TRBV7-9 and TRBJ1-4, with D hard to call. This CDR3 has 13 amino acids. V was shortened by 7 bases and J by 7 bases, with 13 bases between the two germline ends. Per germline, CDR1 SEHNR and CDR2 FQNEAQ (reference sequence). This chain's CDR3 is CASTEVALEKLFF. The DNA for the CDR3 is TGTGCCAGCACCGAAGTAGCGCTTGAAAAACTGTTTTTT.

V is TRBV6-2 or TRBV6-3 and J is TRBJ1-2; D is ambiguous. CDR3 length equals 17 residues. Trimming removed 4 bases at V and 0 bases at J, with 18 bases between. Germline-derived CDR1 and CDR2 are MNHEY and SVGEGT. The CDR3 DNA sequence: TGTGCCAGCAGTTCCTCGCCCGGCAGGACCTCTAACTATGGCTACACCTTC. The encoded protein is CASSSSPGRTSNYGYTF.